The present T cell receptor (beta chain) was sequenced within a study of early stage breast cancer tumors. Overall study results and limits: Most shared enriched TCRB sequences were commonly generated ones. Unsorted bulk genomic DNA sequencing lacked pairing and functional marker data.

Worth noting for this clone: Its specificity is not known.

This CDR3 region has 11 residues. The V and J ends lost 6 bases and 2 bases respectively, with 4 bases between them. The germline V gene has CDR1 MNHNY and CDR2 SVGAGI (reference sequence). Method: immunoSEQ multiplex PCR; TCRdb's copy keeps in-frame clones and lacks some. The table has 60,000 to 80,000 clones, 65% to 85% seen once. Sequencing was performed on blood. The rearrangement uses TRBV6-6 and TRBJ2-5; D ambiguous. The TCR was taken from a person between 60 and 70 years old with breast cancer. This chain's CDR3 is CASSSQETQYF. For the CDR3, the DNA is TGTGCCAGCAGCTCACAAGAGACCCAGTACTTC.